A selection of T cell receptor beta chains follows, all from one sample in a study of CD8 T cells in Susac syndrome. In TCRdb, the immunoSEQ multiplex PCR reads were re-called with MiXCR into one record per CDR3 protein. This sample has about 120,000 distinct CDR3 sequences, with under 95% found just once. What was sequenced was CD8+ T cells from PBMCs. Source of these receptors: a human donor in good health. CDR3s include the opening cysteine and the closing phenylalanine or tryptophan. Fields, in order: clone size, D gene, V gene, J gene, CDR3 protein, CDR3 DNA. A D gene is named only where the DNA matches it firmly. Size is stated for part of the rows, as once, few or many counts, or as a class when the clone is expanded.

size: NA
D: TRBD2
V: TRBV7-9
J: TRBJ2-7
CDR3: CASSLAGAPSYEQYF
DNA: TGTGCCAGCAGCCTAGCGGGAGCCCCTTCCTACGAGCAGTACTTC

size: NA
D: NA
V: TRBV7-9
J: TRBJ1-1
CDR3: CASSLGGSGRTEAFF
DNA: TGTGCCAGCAGCTTAGGCGGGAGTGGCAGGACTGAAGCTTTCTTT

size: NA
D: NA
V: TRBV10-3
J: TRBJ1-5
CDR3: CAISESANQPQHF
DNA: TGTGCCATCAGTGAGTCGGCCAATCAGCCCCAGCATTTT

size: NA
D: TRBD1
V: TRBV12-3/TRBV12-4
J: TRBJ1-2
CDR3: CASSLGKPGQDRTFDYGYTF
DNA: TGTGCCAGCAGTTTAGGTAAGCCGGGACAGGACCGAACCTTCGACTATGGCTACACCTTC

size: NA
D: NA
V: TRBV28
J: TRBJ2-1
CDR3: CASSFQSSYNEQFF
DNA: TGTGCCAGCAGTTTCCAGAGCTCCTACAATGAGCAGTTCTTC

size: NA
D: TRBD1
V: TRBV6-5
J: TRBJ1-2
CDR3: CASSTGTGDGYTF
DNA: TGTGCCAGCAGTACCGGGACAGGGGACGGCTACACCTTC

size: NA
D: NA
V: TRBV25-1
J: TRBJ2-2
CDR3: CASSDRTGELFF
DNA: TGTGCCAGCAGTGATCGCACCGGGGAGCTGTTTTTT

size: NA
D: TRBD2
V: TRBV4-3
J: TRBJ2-1
CDR3: CASKVGIAGANEQFF
DNA: TGCGCCAGCAAGGTGGGGATAGCGGGAGCCAATGAGCAGTTCTTC

size: NA
D: NA
V: TRBV23-1
J: TRBJ2-1
CDR3: CASSPDRIGQFF
DNA: TGCGCCAGCAGTCCTGACAGAATCGGGCAGTTCTTC

size: NA
D: NA
V: TRBV7-2
J: TRBJ1-2
CDR3: CASSERTPGGYTF
DNA: TGTGCCAGCAGCGAGAGGACACCTGGGGGCTACACCTTC

size: NA
D: TRBD2
V: TRBV9
J: TRBJ2-2
CDR3: CASSVGLGVRTGELFF
DNA: TGTGCCAGCAGCGTGGGACTAGGAGTACGCACCGGGGAGCTGTTTTTT

size: NA
D: NA
V: TRBV29-1
J: TRBJ1-1
CDR3: CSVVLSEAFF
DNA: TGCAGCGTTGTTCTGAGCGAAGCTTTCTTT

size: NA
D: TRBD2
V: TRBV20-1
J: TRBJ2-2
CDR3: CSASLAGGPGGELFF
DNA: TGCAGTGCTAGCTTAGCGGGGGGGCCTGGCGGGGAGCTGTTTTTT

size: NA
D: NA
V: TRBV7-2
J: TRBJ2-3
CDR3: CASSPNTGADTQYF
DNA: TGTGCCAGCAGCCCAAACACTGGGGCAGATACGCAGTATTTT

size: NA
D: NA
V: TRBV2
J: TRBJ1-5
CDR3: CASTDGGQPQHF
DNA: TGTGCCAGCACCGATGGAGGACAGCCCCAGCATTTT

size: NA
D: NA
V: TRBV27
J: TRBJ2-2
CDR3: CASSPPRVGGELFF
DNA: TGTGCCAGCAGTCCCCCCCGTGTAGGCGGGGAGCTGTTTTTT

size: NA
D: NA
V: TRBV2
J: TRBJ2-1
CDR3: CASTQNGALNEQFF
DNA: TGTGCCAGCACCCAAAATGGGGCTTTGAATGAGCAGTTCTTC

size: NA
D: TRBD2
V: TRBV20-1
J: TRBJ2-2
CDR3: CSAISSGTTGGELFF
DNA: TGCAGTGCGATTTCTAGCGGCACAACGGGCGGGGAGCTGTTTTTT

size: NA
D: NA
V: TRBV20-1
J: TRBJ1-6
CDR3: CSARAQGNNSPLHF
DNA: TGCAGTGCTAGAGCCCAGGGAAATAATTCACCCCTCCACTTT

size: NA
D: NA
V: TRBV29-1
J: TRBJ1-2
CDR3: CSVEVVQYGYTF
DNA: TGCAGCGTTGAAGTGGTTCAGTATGGCTACACCTTC

size: NA
D: NA
V: TRBV9
J: TRBJ1-6
CDR3: CASSGAGGNSPLHF
DNA: TGTGCCAGCAGCGGGGCCGGGGGTAATTCACCCCTCCACTTT

size: NA
D: TRBD2
V: TRBV7-2
J: TRBJ2-1
CDR3: CASSQTSVKGHEQFF
DNA: TGTGCCAGCAGCCAGACTAGCGTCAAAGGGCATGAGCAGTTCTTC

size: NA
D: TRBD1
V: TRBV20-1
J: TRBJ1-2
CDR3: CSAPQGAGYGYTF
DNA: TGCAGTGCTCCACAGGGGGCTGGCTATGGCTACACCTTC

size: few
D: TRBD2
V: TRBV4-2
J: TRBJ2-5
CDR3: CASSPGTSGGPEETQYF
DNA: TGTGCCAGCAGCCCGGGGACTAGCGGGGGCCCAGAGGAGACCCAGTACTTC

size: NA
D: TRBD2
V: TRBV19
J: TRBJ2-1
CDR3: CASSPLRGGKNNEQFF
DNA: TGTGCCAGTAGCCCGCTGCGGGGGGGGAAAAACAATGAGCAGTTCTTC

size: NA
D: NA
V: TRBV28
J: TRBJ2-2
CDR3: CASRYGSNTGELFF
DNA: TGTGCCAGCAGATACGGGTCCAACACCGGGGAGCTGTTTTTT

size: NA
D: NA
V: TRBV7-8
J: TRBJ2-3
CDR3: CASSLVGQPSTDTQYF
DNA: TGTGCCAGCAGCTTAGTCGGCCAGCCTAGCACAGATACGCAGTATTTT

size: NA
D: NA
V: TRBV6-2/TRBV6-3
J: TRBJ2-6
CDR3: CASSASSGANVLTF
DNA: TGTGCCAGCAGTGCCTCCTCTGGGGCCAACGTCCTGACTTTC

size: NA
D: NA
V: TRBV6-1
J: TRBJ1-1
CDR3: CASSPIPLRSGGTEAFF
DNA: TGTGCCAGCAGCCCAATTCCATTGCGGAGCGGCGGCACTGAAGCTTTCTTT

size: NA
D: NA
V: TRBV29-1
J: TRBJ1-1
CDR3: CSVDSHNTEAFF
DNA: TGCAGCGTTGACAGCCATAACACTGAAGCTTTCTTT

size: NA
D: NA
V: TRBV7-9
J: TRBJ1-1
CDR3: CASSGNTEAFF
DNA: TGTGCCAGCAGTGGGAACACTGAAGCTTTCTTT

size: NA
D: TRBD2
V: TRBV19
J: TRBJ2-3
CDR3: CASSTRTSGSTYTQYF
DNA: TGTGCCAGTAGTACCCGGACTAGCGGATCCACATATACGCAGTATTTT

size: NA
D: TRBD1
V: TRBV29-1
J: TRBJ1-1
CDR3: CSVPRQGGTEAFF
DNA: TGCAGCGTCCCTAGACAGGGAGGGACTGAAGCTTTCTTT

size: NA
D: NA
V: TRBV19
J: TRBJ2-7
CDR3: CASSTSGAVSYEQYF
DNA: TGTGCCAGTAGTACCTCGGGGGCCGTCTCCTACGAGCAGTACTTC

size: NA
D: NA
V: TRBV15
J: TRBJ2-7
CDR3: CATSPRGQGPYEQYF
DNA: TGTGCCACCAGCCCTCGTGGGCAGGGACCCTACGAGCAGTACTTC

size: NA
D: NA
V: TRBV6-2/TRBV6-3
J: TRBJ2-1
CDR3: CASSYVYGDEQFF
DNA: TGTGCCAGCAGTTACGTCTACGGGGATGAGCAGTTCTTC

size: NA
D: NA
V: TRBV20-1
J: TRBJ2-1
CDR3: CSAGRQEFF
DNA: TGCAGTGCTGGTCGACAGGAGTTCTTC

size: NA
D: TRBD2
V: TRBV7-2
J: TRBJ2-1
CDR3: CASSLTGTRAYNEQFF
DNA: TGTGCCAGCAGCTTAACCGGGACTAGAGCCTACAATGAGCAGTTCTTC

size: NA
D: NA
V: TRBV12-3/TRBV12-4
J: TRBJ2-2
CDR3: CASRSTPGELFF
DNA: TGTGCCAGCAGATCGACCCCCGGGGAGCTGTTTTTT

size: NA
D: NA
V: TRBV20-1
J: TRBJ1-1
CDR3: CSASGLNTEAFF
DNA: TGCAGTGCTAGTGGCCTGAACACTGAAGCTTTCTTT